This T cell receptor beta chain was captured by sequencing in a study of shared clonotypes between healthy human individuals. Study summary: Samples came from a couple of female and a few male donors aged 18 to 49. Study-wide results and limits: Across several donors, naive CD4 shared 5% to 5.5%, naive CD8 approximately 3.5%, memory CD4 about 2.4%, memory CD8 about 0.4%.

Some clones are missing from TCRdb's copy, which holds only in-frame ones; the method was immunoSEQ multiplex PCR. Altogether approximately 2.5 million clones are present, around 94% being singletons, with the ten largest covering 0.11% to 0.15%. This clone was detected once. What it binds is unknown. V lost 4 bases and J lost 3; bases outside the gene matches: 5. The CDR3 covers 14 residues. CDR1 SEHNR and CDR2 FQNEAQ come from the germline V gene (reference sequence). The rearrangement links TRBV7-9 to TRBJ2-7, with TRBD1 identical over 8 bases. The sample was naive CD4+ T cells sorted from blood. The subset: CD45RA+ positively selected. The sequence was obtained from a man between 18 and 35 years old in good health. CDR3 sequence reads: CASSYGTGVYEQYF. As DNA, the CDR3 is TGTGCCAGCAGCTACGGGACAGGCGTCTACGAGCAGTACTTC.